One and the same sample provided the 9 T cell receptor beta chains below, sequenced in a study of T cell responses to AZD1222 COVID-19 vaccine (dated by TCRdb to the early 2020s). The time point label of this sample denotes: about 28 days (+/-7) after the second vaccine dose. The protocol used for the library was the immunoSEQ multiplex PCR assay. TCRdb stores this immuneACCESS table with in-frame sequences only. Part of the clones is absent; in the studies checked, under half of the shortfall reflects unresolved V genes, and no reason is known for the rest. The sample table holds 150,000 to 200,000 clones, of which approximately 90% were seen once. In total, the top ten clones hold 1% to 1.5% of the sample. The input for sequencing was peripheral blood, taken 28 days after the second AZD1222 dose. Every receptor here comes from an adult who received the AZD1222 COVID-19 vaccine.

The rearrangement uses TRBV3-1 (or the pseudogene TRBV3-2) and TRBJ1-6; D may be TRBD1 (5 bases). The germline CDR1 and CDR2 sequences are LGHDT and YNNKEL (reference sequence). The CDR3 length is 12 residues. The V and J ends lost 4 bases and 8 bases respectively, with 6 bases between them. This chain's CDR3 is CASSPGDSPLHF. The CDR3 bases are TGTGCCAGCAGCCCGGGGGATTCACCCCTCCACTTT.

This clone was seen a handful of times. This chain links TRBV29-1 with TRBJ2-2; TRBD2 matches at 7 bases. Germline-derived CDR1 and CDR2 are SQVTM and ANQGSEA. The CDR3 spans 11 residues. The trim removed 7 bases at V and 6 bases at J, leaving 2 bases unmatched. The CDR3 region is CSARGSGELFF. CDR3 bases: TGCAGCGCGCGGGGGTCCGGGGAGCTGTTTTTT.

The gene calls are TRBV9 and TRBJ2-7; 10 bases line up with TRBD2. The CDR3 spans 15 residues. Per the germline V gene, CDR1 is SGDLS and CDR2 is YYNGEE. J lost 2 bases, V lost 4 bases, and 6 bases had no gene match. The CDR3 reads CASSTGTSATYEQYF. CDR3 bases: TGTGCCAGCAGCACGGGGACTAGCGCTACCTACGAGCAGTACTTC.

The chain recombines TRBV28 with TRBJ1-1, with a possible D match to TRBD1 (5 bases). Between the trimmed V and J ends, which lost 6 bases and 0 bases, there was a span of 14 bases. Looked up from germline, CDR1 is MDHEN and CDR2 is SYDVKM. The CDR3 sequence is 15 residues long. The CDR3 sequence is CASSHTVGLNTEAFF. The CDR3 bases are TGTGCCAGCAGCCACACTGTGGGGCTGAACACTGAAGCTTTCTTT.

The chain joins TRBV3-1 (or the pseudogene TRBV3-2) to TRBJ2-2; D is unresolved. Trimming took 1 base from V and 4 from J, leaving 10 bases between them. Germline lookup yields CDR1 LGHDT and CDR2 YNNKEL (reference sequence). CDR3 size: 15 residues. CDR3 in amino acids: CASSQVYLTTGELFF. In DNA, the CDR3 is TGTGCCAGCAGCCAAGTATACTTGACCACCGGGGAGCTGTTTTTT.

This clone was picked up one time. V and J are TRBV5-1 and TRBJ2-1; the match to TRBD2 covers 11 bases. J gave up 6 bases and V 2 bases, and 4 bases lay outside the gene matches. Germline V gene sequence: CDR1 SGHRS, CDR2 YFSETQ. This CDR3 region has 15 residues. The DNA of the CDR3 is TGCGCCAGCAGCTTATATAGCGGGAGGGGCAATGAGCAGTTCTTC. Its translation is CASSLYSGRGNEQFF.

CDR3 loop: CATSDSYGEGETQYF. The CDR3 nucleotides are TGTGCCACCAGTGATTCTTACGGGGAGGGGGAGACCCAGTACTTC. This chain connects TRBV24-1 to TRBJ2-5, with TRBD2 identical over 7 bases. The germline V gene has CDR1 KGHDR and CDR2 SFDVKD. J gave up 5 bases and V 2 bases, and 7 bases lay outside the gene matches. This CDR3 contains 15 residues.

V is TRBV30 and J is TRBJ2-5, with D possibly being TRBD1 (5 bases). The CDR3 loop spans 13 amino acids. V dropped 1 base and J dropped 2 bases, with 8 bases sitting between them. CDR1 GTSNPN and CDR2 SVGIG come from the germline V gene (reference sequence). CDR3 protein: CAWSGQSQETQYF. CDR3 coding DNA: TGTGCCTGGAGTGGACAGAGTCAAGAGACCCAGTACTTC.

The chain combines TRBV11-3 with TRBJ1-1; no reliable D call. The CDR3 contains 12 residues. Germline V lookup: CDR1 SGHNT, CDR2 YENEEA. Trimming took 11 bases from V and 0 from J, leaving 10 bases between them. CDR3 sequence: CAAKEVNTEAFF. The CDR3 region has the DNA TGTGCCGCCAAGGAGGTGAACACTGAAGCTTTCTTT.